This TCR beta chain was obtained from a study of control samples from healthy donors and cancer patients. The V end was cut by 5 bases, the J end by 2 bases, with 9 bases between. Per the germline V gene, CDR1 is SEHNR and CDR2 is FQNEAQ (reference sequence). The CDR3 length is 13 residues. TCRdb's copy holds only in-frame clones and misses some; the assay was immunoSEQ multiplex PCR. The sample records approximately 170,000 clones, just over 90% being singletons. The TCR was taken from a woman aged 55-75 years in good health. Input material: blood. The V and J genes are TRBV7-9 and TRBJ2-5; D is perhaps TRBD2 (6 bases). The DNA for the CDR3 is TGTGCCAGCAGCCAGGACTATCAAGAGACCCAGTACTTC. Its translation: CASSQDYQETQYF.